Detailed here is one TCR beta chain. As yet, its antigen is unknown. PCR employed 60 Vbeta and 13 Jbeta primers. Method: immunoSEQ multiplex PCR; TCRdb's copy keeps in-frame clones and lacks some. The profile shows around 98,000 clones, about 70% of them singletons. The V gene's germline CDR1 is SQVTM and CDR2 ANQGSEA. With 5 bases removed from V and 0 bases from J, the gap between germline ends came to 14 bases. The length of the CDR3 is 14 residues. The data belong to a study of cytomegalovirus exposure and HLA in healthy donors. Study-level results: Serostatus for CMV was the only available immune exposure information. Many donors carried some public TCRs, although rarity characterized most TCR sequences.

The chain joins TRBV29-1 to TRBJ2-7, with D perhaps TRBD2 (6 bases). The TCR was taken from a human donor in good health. The source material was PBMCs. The CDR3 DNA sequence: TGCAGCGTTCGATCCCGGGAGAGCTCCTACGAGCAGTACTTC. Translation gives CSVRSRESSYEQYF.